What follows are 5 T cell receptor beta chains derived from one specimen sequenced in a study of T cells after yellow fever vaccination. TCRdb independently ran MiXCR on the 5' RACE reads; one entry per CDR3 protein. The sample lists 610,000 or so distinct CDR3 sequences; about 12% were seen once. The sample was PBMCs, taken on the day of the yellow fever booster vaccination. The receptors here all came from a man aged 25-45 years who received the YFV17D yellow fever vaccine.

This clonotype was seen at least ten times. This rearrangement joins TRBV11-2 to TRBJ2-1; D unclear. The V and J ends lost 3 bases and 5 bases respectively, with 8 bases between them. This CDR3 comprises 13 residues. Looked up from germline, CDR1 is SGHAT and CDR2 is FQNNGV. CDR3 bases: TGTGCCAGCAGCTTGAAACTCAACAATGAGCAGTTCTTC. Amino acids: CASSLKLNNEQFF.

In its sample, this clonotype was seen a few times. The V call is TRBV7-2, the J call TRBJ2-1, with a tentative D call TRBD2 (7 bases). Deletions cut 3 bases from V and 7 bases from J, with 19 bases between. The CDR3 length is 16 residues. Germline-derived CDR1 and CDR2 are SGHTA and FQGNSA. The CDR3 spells CASSFSGGPRGNEQFF. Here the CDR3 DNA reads TGTGCCAGCAGCTTTTCGGGGGGCCCTCGGGGGAATGAGCAGTTCTTC.

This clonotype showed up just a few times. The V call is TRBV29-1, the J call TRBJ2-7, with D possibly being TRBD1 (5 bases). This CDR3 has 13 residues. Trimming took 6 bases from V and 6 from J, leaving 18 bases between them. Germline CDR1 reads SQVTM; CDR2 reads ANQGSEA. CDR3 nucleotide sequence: TGCAGCGTCCCCACCGGTAGGGGCAGCGAGCAGTACTTC. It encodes CSVPTGRGSEQYF.

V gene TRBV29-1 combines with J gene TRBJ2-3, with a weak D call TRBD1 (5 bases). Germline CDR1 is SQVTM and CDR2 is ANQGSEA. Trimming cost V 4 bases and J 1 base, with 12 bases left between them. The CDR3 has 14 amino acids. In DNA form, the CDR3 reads TGCAGCGTTGGGGGTGGGGCGCGCACAGATACGCAGTATTTT. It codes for CSVGGGARTDTQYF.

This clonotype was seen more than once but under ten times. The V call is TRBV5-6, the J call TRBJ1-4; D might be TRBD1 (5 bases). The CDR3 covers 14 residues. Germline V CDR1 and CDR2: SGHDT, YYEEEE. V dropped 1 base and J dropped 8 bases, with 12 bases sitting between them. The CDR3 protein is CASSLRGTPEKLFF. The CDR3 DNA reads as TGTGCCAGCAGCTTGCGGGGGACTCCGGAAAAACTGTTTTTT.